Below are 5 T cell receptor beta chains sequenced from a single sample in a study of blood T cell repertoires in COVID-19 (TCRdb year 2020). Library construction relied on the immunoSEQ multiplex PCR assay. The table was pulled from immuneACCESS by TCRdb, which kept in-frame rearrangements only. Such tables lose some clones; where checked, under half of the loss comes from unresolved V genes, and the rest has no known cause. This sample comprises about 190,000 clones, under 85% of them detected only once. The ten largest clones capture under 7.5% of the sample. Sequencing was carried out using peripheral blood. These TCRs come from a middle-aged woman with acute or convalescent COVID-19.

This clone was counted between two and nine times. The chain carries TRBV5-4 and TRBJ2-7, with D possibly matching TRBD1 (5 bases). V was shortened by 2 bases and J by 5 bases, with 11 bases between the two germline ends. The germline CDR1 and CDR2 sequences are SGHNT and YYREEE (reference sequence). This CDR3 contains 13 residues. The CDR3 region has the DNA TGTGCCAGCAGCTTTAAGGGGTCCCACGAGCAGTACTTC. This codes for CASSFKGSHEQYF.

The V gene is TRBV5-1, the J gene TRBJ2-3; 9 bases agree with TRBD1. The CDR3 covers 17 residues. CDR1 and CDR2 from the germline V gene are SGHRS and YFSETQ. The ends lost 2 bases at V and 4 bases at J; junction bases unmatched: 11. The DNA of the CDR3 is TGCGCCAGCAGCTTATCACCACAGGGGGCTGGCTCAGATACGCAGTATTTT. Amino acids: CASSLSPQGAGSDTQYF.

There are a few counts of this clone. The V call is TRBV6-1, the J call TRBJ1-6; D gene uncertain. The CDR3 contains 13 residues. From germline, CDR1 is MNHNS and CDR2 SASEGT. The V end lost 2 bases, the J end lost 10 bases, and 9 bases lay between the germline ends. The CDR3 protein is CASSELGVSPLHF. The DNA of the CDR3 is TGTGCCAGCAGTGAACTGGGAGTATCACCCCTCCACTTT.

The chain combines TRBV5-1 with TRBJ2-7; 11 nucleotides agree with TRBD2. This CDR3 is 15 amino acids long. The germline gives CDR1 SGHRS, CDR2 YFSETQ. The J segment lost 2 bases and the V segment lost 3 bases, leaving 4 bases of the junction unmatched. CDR3 sequence reads: CASSWGTSGTYEQYF. The CDR3 nucleotides read TGCGCCAGCAGCTGGGGGACTAGCGGCACCTACGAGCAGTACTTC. The whole variable domain, remainder taken from reference TRBV5-1 and TRBJ2-7, is KAGVTQTPRYLIKTRGQQVTLSCSPISGHRSVSWYQQTPGQGLQFLFEYFSETQRNKGNFPGRFSGRQFSNSRSEMNVSTLELGDSALYLCASSWGTSGTYEQYFGPGTRLTVT.

This chain joins TRBV2 and TRBJ2-5; 7 nucleotides align to TRBD2. This CDR3 region has 15 residues. V gave up 5 bases and J gave up 0 bases; unmatched junction bases: 6. Per germline, CDR1 SNHLY and CDR2 FYNNEI. The CDR3 DNA is TGTGCCAGCAGTTCGTTCGGGACTAACCAAGAGACCCAGTACTTC. Its protein is CASSSFGTNQETQYF.